One and the same sample provided the 6 T cell receptor beta chains below, sequenced in a study of identical twins. TCRdb itself ran the 5' RACE reads through MiXCR, one entry per CDR3 protein. The sample shows roughly 250,000 distinct CDR3 sequences, approximately 8% of them seen only once. These same data were also listed under a study on yellow fever vaccine responses in identical twins.

The sequencing input was CD8+ T cells sorted from blood. The receptors were sampled from a woman aged 18 to 35 in good health.

This clonotype was counted many times. The chain is built from TRBV7-9 and TRBJ1-1; a weak D match, TRBD1 (5 bases). V lost 4 bases and J 1 base, leaving 16 bases between the germline ends. This CDR3 comprises 16 residues. The germline V gene encodes CDR1 SEHNR and CDR2 FQNEAQ (reference sequence). The CDR3 reads CASSWGFGHQNTEAFF. The CDR3 nucleotides read TGTGCCAGCAGCTGGGGGTTTGGTCACCAGAACACTGAAGCTTTCTTT.

This clonotype was counted many times. This chain uses TRBV20-1 with TRBJ2-1, with TRBD2 as a possible D gene (5 bases). Germline CDR1 reads DFQATT; CDR2 reads SNEGSKA (reference sequence). This CDR3 has 16 residues. With 0 bases removed from V and 0 bases from J, the gap between germline ends came to 12 bases. In DNA form, the CDR3 reads TGCAGTGCTAGAGATATAGCGTCGAGCTCCTACAATGAGCAGTTCTTC. Protein product: CSARDIASSSYNEQFF.

This clonotype showed up many times. The chain links TRBV27 to TRBJ1-4; D is ambiguous. This CDR3 contains 14 residues. The V end was cut by 2 bases, the J end by 8 bases, with 12 bases between. From germline, CDR1 is MNHEY and CDR2 SMNVEV (reference sequence). In DNA, the CDR3 is TGTGCCAGCAGTTTAGCTAAGACCGGGGAAAAACTGTTTTTT. This translates into CASSLAKTGEKLFF.

The V gene is TRBV13, the J gene TRBJ2-1; 8 bases align to TRBD2. V lost 5 bases to trimming and J lost 0 bases; unmatched junction nucleotides: 6. Germline lookup yields CDR1 PRHDT and CDR2 FYEKMQ (reference sequence). The CDR3 totals 16 residues. CDR3 in DNA: TGTGCCAGCAGCCGAGGGAGCGGGAGCTCCTACAATGAGCAGTTCTTC. It specifies CASSRGSGSSYNEQFF.

The chain uses TRBV10-2 and TRBJ2-1, with 12 bases matching TRBD2. The V gene's germline CDR1 is WSHSY and CDR2 SAAADI. The CDR3 runs 14 residues. Trimming at V came to 8 bases and at J to 4 bases, leaving 3 bases not matched to a gene. The CDR3 reads CASGGLAGYNEQFF. CDR3 in DNA: TGCGCCAGCGGAGGACTAGCGGGGTACAATGAGCAGTTCTTC.

This clonotype was found many times. The genes are TRBV6-2 or TRBV6-3 and TRBJ2-7, with 13 bases aligning to TRBD2. CDR1 and CDR2 from the germline V gene are MNHEY and SVGEGT. V was clipped by 0 bases and J by 1 base; unmatched bases: 15. The CDR3 is 21 amino acids. The CDR3 coding sequence is TGTGCCAGCAGTTACTCGCCTGGACTAGCGGGAGTCTGGAAGGGATCCTACGAGCAGTACTTC. It translates to CASSYSPGLAGVWKGSYEQYF.